The 20 T cell receptor beta chains in this list originate from one sample, sequenced in a study of CD8+ T cells in alopecia areata. Extracted from the samples, RNA was reverse transcribed into cDNA to serve as the sequencing template. Generated by immunoSEQ multiplex PCR, the TCRdb table keeps only in-frame clones and is missing some. The sample is made up of around 1,700 clones, none counted only once. The time point: mouse skin 6 weeks after grafting, around onset of hair loss. Sample: skin, taken at week 6. Receptors originate from a C3H/HeJ mouse with alopecia areata. As its MHC haplotype, the strain has H2-k.

As regards this clone: Gene and germline names: mouse. The CDR3 end falls 4 residues outside the read, so it is completed with the germline J gene. This chain links TRBV14 with TRBJ2-5, with 10 bases fitting TRBD2. CDR3 length: 16 amino acids. CDR1 SGHDT and CDR2 FRDEAV come from the germline V gene. The junction had 5 bases not matched to a gene; V was cut back by 4 bases and J by 0 bases. Partial CDR3 DNA: TGTGCCAGCAGTCCGGACTGGGGGCTTAACCAAGAC. The encoded protein is CASSPDWGLNQD. The whole CDR3 sequence reads CASSPDWGLNQDTQYF.

With respect to this clone: Gene names follow the mouse nomenclature. The CDR3 is cut off 4 residues early in the read; its end comes from the germline J gene. The chain is built from TRBV2 and TRBJ2-4, with 11 bases fitting TRBD2. This CDR3 has 18 amino acids. The germline gives CDR1 LGHNA, CDR2 YSYQKL. CDR3 amino acids: CASSQDWSGLGGENTLYF. CDR3 DNA, as far as it was read: TGTGCCAGCAGCCAAGATTGGAGCGGACTGGGGGGAGAGAAC.

This clone was seen at least ten times. The listed genes are named as in mouse. The read is 4 residues too short to cover the CDR3 end, so that end is filled in from the germline J gene. The chain employs TRBV5 and TRBJ2-3; D may be TRBD1 (5 bases). V was shortened by 4 bases and J by 3 bases, with 8 bases between the two germline ends. CDR1 is LGHNA and CDR2 is YNLKQL in the germline V gene (reference sequence). CDR3 length: 13 amino acids. CDR3 bases read: TGTGCCAGCAGCCTCAACAGGGCAGAA. It yields the protein CASSLNRAE. In full, the CDR3 is CASSLNRAETLYF.

Ten or more counts support this clone. Mouse gene names apply. The read gets to within 4 residues of the CDR3 end, and the germline J gene fills in the rest. This sequence joins TRBV5 and TRBJ2-1, with 8 bases matching TRBD1. V was pared by 4 bases and J by 2 bases, with 7 bases of the junction left unmatched. The germline CDR1 and CDR2 sequences are LGHNA and YNLKQL (reference sequence). This CDR3 is built from 16 residues. CDR3 residues: CASSPRQGRDYAEQFF. CDR3 bases read: TGTGCCAGCAGCCCTCGACAGGGGAGAGACTATGCT.

The table lists this clone with many counts. Mouse gene names and germline throughout. The read gets to within 3 residues of the CDR3 end, and the germline J gene fills in the rest. This sequence joins TRBV13-3 and TRBJ1-6, with D tentatively TRBD1 (5 bases). TRBJ1-6 is sorted into the ORF group, with uncertain function. Trimming left V 0 bases short and J 5 bases short, with 9 bases between. The CDR3 has 15 amino acids. Germline CDR1 reads NNHDY; CDR2 reads SYVADS. Here the CDR3 reads CASSDVWGDNSPLYF. Incomplete CDR3 DNA: TGTGCCAGCAGTGATGTTTGGGGGGATAATTCGCCC.

This clone has a count of ten or more. Any gene name here is a mouse gene name. The read halts 4 residues ahead of the CDR3 end, with the missing end drawn from the germline J gene. The same CDR3 arises from other DNA sequences in this sample as well. The chain carries TRBV19 and TRBJ2-3; TRBD2 matches 8 bases. Germline CDR1 is FNHDT and CDR2 is SITEND (reference sequence). After removal of 3 bases from V and 0 bases from J, the junction contained 0 bases not matched to a gene. The CDR3 is 14 amino acids. CDR3 DNA, as far as it was read: TGTGCCAGCAGTAGACTGGGGAGTGCAGAA. Translated: CASSRLGSAE. The complete CDR3 protein is CASSRLGSAETLYF.

This clone was detected many times. The genes and germline here are from mouse. Coverage ceases 4 residues before the CDR3 finishes, and the germline J gene fills in the end. The V gene is TRBV13-1, the J gene TRBJ2-1, with 10 bases matching TRBD2. Germline lookup yields CDR1 NSHNY and CDR2 SYGAGN. This CDR3 spans 15 amino acids. The V and J ends lost 4 bases and 3 bases, in that order; junction bases with no gene match: 4. This chain's CDR3 is CASSSRDWGYAEQFF. CDR3 DNA, as far as it was read: TGTGCCAGCAGTTCCCGGGACTGGGGCTATGCT.

This clone is deemed medium-sized. Genes here carry mouse names. The CDR3 is cut off 4 residues early in the read; its end comes from the germline J gene. The chain couples TRBV13-2 to TRBJ1-1, with 7 positions matching TRBD1. Germline CDR1 is NNHNN and CDR2 is SYGAGS (reference sequence). CDR3 length: 13 residues. After removal of 1 base from V and 3 bases from J, the junction contained 0 bases not matched to a gene. The CDR3 is CASGDTGDTEVFF. CDR3 DNA, as far as it was read: TGTGCCAGCGGTGATACAGGGGACACA.

This clone appeared many times. Gene labels here are mouse ones. The CDR3 end falls 4 residues outside the read, so it is completed with the germline J gene. The rearrangement uses TRBV13-2 and TRBJ2-5; 10 nucleotides line up with TRBD2. This CDR3 comprises 14 residues. V lost 7 bases and J lost 2; bases outside the gene matches: 4. Germline assignment: CDR1 NNHNN and CDR2 SYGAGS (reference sequence). CDR3 bases read: TGTGCCAGCTCCCTGGGGGGGCGCCAAGAC. Amino acids: CASSLGGRQD. The entire CDR3 protein reads CASSLGGRQDTQYF.

In this sample, this clone is medium-sized (0.01 to 0.1%). All gene names here are mouse names. Coverage ceases 3 residues before the CDR3 finishes, and the germline J gene fills in the end. The chain is built from TRBV5 and TRBJ1-6, with TRBD1 matching over 8 bases. TRBJ1-6 is known as an ORF, though its function is uncertain. The CDR3 runs 16 residues. CDR1 and CDR2 (germline): LGHNA, YNLKQL (reference sequence). Unmatched junction bases numbered 5, after V lost 0 bases and J lost 7 bases. The CDR3 spells CASSQELDRVNSPLYF. Partial CDR3 DNA: TGTGCCAGCAGCCAAGAATTGGACAGGGTAAATTCGCCC.

This clone showed up many times. The listed genes are named as in mouse. This CDR3 reads CTCSADNYEQYF. The CDR3 bases that were read are TGCACCTGCAGTGCAGACAACTAT. V gene TRBV1 combines with J gene TRBJ2-7; D is undetermined. The missing CDR3 end, 4 residues past where the read stops, is filled in from the germline J gene. This CDR3 region has 12 residues. CDR1 and CDR2 (germline): NSQYPW, LRSPGD (reference sequence). Trimming pared 0 bases from V and 3 bases from J, leaving 3 bases between.

By proportion, this clone is medium-sized (0.01 to 0.1%). Gene names denote mouse genes. The read stops 4 residues short of the end of the CDR3; the missing end is completed from the germline J gene. V usage is TRBV1 and J usage is TRBJ2-7; D gene unclear. This CDR3 is built from 14 residues. V shed 1 base and J shed 0 bases, with 7 bases lying between them. Germline CDR1 and CDR2: NSQYPW and LRSPGD (reference sequence). The sequenced part of the CDR3 DNA is TGCACCTGCAGTGCAGGACAAAGCTCCTAT. Encoded protein: CTCSAGQSSY. The whole CDR3 protein reads CTCSAGQSSYEQYF.

This clone was observed many times. Germline and genes: mouse. The CDR3 end is not reached by the read, which stops 4 residues before it; the germline J gene fills it in. The J gene is TRBJ2-7, the V gene TRBV13-1; 7 nucleotides align to TRBD2. CDR3 length: 13 amino acids. Germline V gives CDR1 NSHNY, CDR2 SYGAGN. The CDR3 protein is CASSDALGYEQYF. The sequenced CDR3 bases are TGTGCCAGCAGTGATGCACTGGGGTAT.

Points on this clone: One end of the junction varies from germline; a read error may be responsible. Here the gene names and germline are mouse. The read ends 3 residues early relative to the CDR3; the germline J gene fills the gap. The chain is built from TRBV5 and TRBJ1-3; TRBD1 is a possible D gene (6 bases). CDR1 LGHNA and CDR2 YNLKQL come from the germline V gene (reference sequence). The CDR3 consists of 16 residues. Here the CDR3 reads CASSQTTGNSGNALYF. The CDR3 bases that were read are TGTGCCAGCAGCCAAACGACAGGAAATTCTGGAAATGCG.

The table lists this clone with many counts. Germline and genes here are mouse. The read terminates 4 residues before the CDR3 end, so the remaining end is supplied by the germline J gene. The V and J genes are TRBV13-2 and TRBJ1-1; TRBD1 is a possible D gene (6 bases). The CDR3 is made up of 15 amino acids. CDR1 and CDR2 from the germline V gene are NNHNN and SYGAGS (reference sequence). The germline V and J ends were trimmed by 0 bases and 0 bases, with 9 bases remaining between them. The part of the CDR3 DNA that was read is TGTGCCAGCGGTGATGGGGACAAATCAAACACA. Protein product: CASGDGDKSNT. The whole CDR3 sequence is CASGDGDKSNTEVFF.

Many counts were recorded for this clone. Genes and germline come from the mouse. Read data end 4 residues before the CDR3 end; the end is taken from the germline J gene. This chain links TRBV13-1 with TRBJ1-2; D is perhaps TRBD1 (5 bases). Germline V gene sequence: CDR1 NSHNY, CDR2 SYGAGN. V gave up 7 bases and J gave up 2 bases, with 9 bases separating them. The CDR3 has 12 amino acids. The sequenced CDR3 bases are TGTGCCAGCCGCGGACACAACTCC. This encodes CASRGHNS. The CDR3 in its entirety is CASRGHNSDYTF.

This clone was seen ten or more times. These gene names are mouse names. The DNA ends 4 residues before the CDR3 does, and the rest of the CDR3 is filled in from the germline J gene. V gene TRBV19 combines with J gene TRBJ2-4, with no clear D. The CDR3 contains 13 residues. Germline V gene sequence: CDR1 FNHDT, CDR2 SITEND (reference sequence). V lost 2 bases and J lost 1, with 5 bases in between. The CDR3 here is CASSILGQNTLYF. The sequenced CDR3 bases are TGTGCCAGCAGTATTCTGGGTCAAAAC.

By its share, this clone is medium-sized. Genes and germline are mouse. The missing CDR3 end, 4 residues past where the read stops, is filled in from the germline J gene. V gene TRBV5 combines with J gene TRBJ2-7, with 9 nucleotides matching TRBD2. After removal of 2 bases from V and 3 bases from J, the junction contained 5 bases not matched to a gene. The CDR3 has 15 amino acids. Germline CDR1 reads LGHNA; CDR2 reads YNLKQL (reference sequence). CDR3 bases read: TGTGCCAGCAGCCAAAGGGGGACTGGGAACTAT. Translation gives CASSQRGTGNY. The complete CDR3 reads CASSQRGTGNYEQYF.

This clone came up a few times. Gene names are mouse gene names. The sequence runs out 4 residues before the end of the CDR3; the remainder is reconstructed from the germline J gene. V gene TRBV29 combines with J gene TRBJ2-7, with 9 bases matching TRBD1. Germline CDR1 reads MSHET; CDR2 reads SYDVDS. This CDR3 spans 15 amino acids. The CDR3 sequence is CASSLPGQGPYEQYF. Partial CDR3 DNA: TGTGCTAGCAGTTTACCGGGACAGGGTCCATAT.

This clone occurred many times. Germline and genes: mouse. This CDR3 is CASGDVRTGGYEQYF. CDR3 bases read: TGTGCCAGCGGTGATGTGAGGACTGGGGGCTAT. The chain recombines TRBV13-2 with TRBJ2-7, with 10 bases aligning to TRBD2. Read sequence stops 4 residues before the CDR3 end, and the germline J gene provides the missing end. This CDR3 has 15 residues. CDR1 and CDR2 from the germline V gene are NNHNN and SYGAGS (reference sequence). The junction had 3 bases not matched to a gene; V was cut back by 0 bases and J by 3 bases.